This T cell receptor beta chain was documented in a study of Graves' ophthalmopathy and Graves' hyperthyroidism. Study-wide results and limits: A model of 13 signatures distinguished ophthalmopathy from stable hyperthyroidism at roughly 87% sensitivity and about 80% specificity.

With regard to this clonotype: What it binds is unknown.

Each donor who had ophthalmopathy showed moderate-to-severe activity, a CAS of ≥3, a NOSPECS of ≥4, and a duration under 3 months. The authors amplified TCR beta CDR3 regions from RNA transcripts. First-round RT-PCR relied on HTBI primers, and a second-round multiplex PCR came next. TCRdb re-called the multiplex PCR reads through MiXCR, storing one row per CDR3 protein. This table has 200,000 to 300,000 distinct CDR3 sequences, around 50% appearing once. V was cut by 3 bases and J by 9 bases, with 2 bases left in between. The CDR3 is 10 amino acids. Germline V gene data show CDR1 as LGHDT and CDR2 as YNNKEL (reference sequence).

Specimen: peripheral blood. The gene calls are TRBV3-1 and TRBJ2-2; D is unresolved. The TCR sequence derives from an adult man with Graves' ophthalmopathy. The CDR3 spells CASSQRELFF. In nucleotides, the CDR3 is TGTGCCAGCAGCCAGCGGGAGCTGTTTTTT.